Below, 2 T cell receptor beta chains from the same sample are listed, as sequenced in a study of blood T cell repertoires in COVID-19. Here immunoSEQ multiplex PCR was the method, and the copy in TCRdb shows in-frame clones only, minus some. The table has approximately 80,000 clones, around 81% seen once. Sequenced sample: peripheral blood. These receptors all come from a man older than 75 with acute or convalescent COVID-19.

The chain joins TRBV28 to TRBJ2-7; possibly TRBD2 for D (6 bases). This CDR3 has 15 residues. Trimming took off 2 bases at V and 6 bases at J, with 17 bases between the two ends. Germline V gene data show CDR1 as MDHEN and CDR2 as SYDVKM. Here the CDR3 reads CASSLAGGGWFEQYF. The CDR3 nucleotides read TGTGCCAGCAGTTTAGCTGGTGGGGGGTGGTTCGAGCAGTACTTC. Together with reference TRBV28 and TRBJ2-7, the CDR3 gives the full variable domain: DVKVTQSSRYLVKRTGEKVFLECVQDMDHENMFWYRQDPGLGLRLIYFSYDVKMKEKGDIPEGYSVSREKKERFSLILESASTNQTSMYLCASSLAGGGWFEQYFGPGTRLTVT.

The V call is TRBV7-8, the J call TRBJ1-3; TRBD1 aligns across 12 bases. V dropped 5 bases and J dropped 4; count of bases not matched to a gene: 6. The CDR3 has 16 amino acids. Germline loops: CDR1 SGHVS, CDR2 FQNEAQ. The CDR3 sequence is CASSGTGGVGGNTIYF. In DNA, the CDR3 is TGTGCCAGCAGCGGGACAGGGGGCGTAGGGGGAAACACCATATATTTT.